These 17 T cell receptor beta chains were all obtained from the same sample, sequenced in a study of tumor-infiltrating lymphocytes in primary liver carcinoma. Co-extracting RNA and DNA was done with about 20-34 mg of unsorted bulk tissue as input. TCR beta cDNA was reverse-transcribed from around 0.55 ug of total RNA. The reaction used a constant-region primer and ProtoScript II reverse transcriptase. Sequencing libraries for TCR beta derived from three nested multiplex PCR rounds that used slightly modified ARM-PCR. The opening two PCR rounds, around 9 cycles each, paired TRBV1-TRBV30 forward primers with a C-beta reverse primer. Via MiXCR, TCRdb re-called the multiplex PCR reads, giving one row per CDR3 protein. The table records some 120,000 distinct CDR3 sequences, 64% of them present only once. Material: liver tumor tissue from sampling region 3. The sample's subset: tumor region T3, left-lateral pole. These receptors originate from a woman aged 55 to 70 with primary liver carcinoma and hepatitis B virus infection.

Turning to this clonotype: Since a much larger clone is just one base distant, this may be a read error. The V gene is TRBV6-6, the J gene TRBJ1-2; the match to TRBD1 covers 7 bases. The CDR3 length is 14 residues. Germline values: CDR1 MNHNY, CDR2 SVGAGI (reference sequence). V lost 10 bases and J lost 6; bases outside the gene matches: 14. The CDR3 sequence: CANTSPSTGNGYTF. CDR3 DNA: TGTGCCAACACCTCCCCTTCGACAGGGAATGGCTACACCTTC.

Of note for this clonotype: It is likely a read error, because the conserved phenylalanine at the end of the CDR3 is missing. The rearrangement uses TRBV4-2 and TRBJ2-5, with 7 bases identical to TRBD2. CDR3 size: 15 residues. CDR1 is LGHNA, CDR2 YNFKEQ, per germline. The CDR3 sequence: CASSQDGTTKKTQYI. CDR3 nucleotides: TGTGCAAGCAGCCAAGACGGGACTACAAAAAAGACCCAGTACATC.

Note on this clonotype: Sequence at one end of the junction differs from germline and may be a read error. The CDR3 coding sequence is TGTGCTAGCAGCTTAGGGCGGGAAGGGGAGCTGTACTTC. Translating gives CASSLGREGELYF. The chain couples TRBV7-7 to TRBJ2-7; D may be TRBD2 (6 bases). This CDR3 has 13 residues. In germline, CDR1 is SSHAT, CDR2 FNYEAQ (reference sequence).

With regard to this clonotype: The conserved phenylalanine or tryptophan normally closing the CDR3 is absent here, so this likely arose from a read error. The J gene is TRBJ2-7, the V gene TRBV6-5; TRBD1 aligns across 8 bases. CDR1 and CDR2 from the germline V gene are MNHEY and SVGAGI. CDR3 length equals 15 residues. CDR3 DNA sequence: TGTGCCAGCAGTTCCACCCGGACAGGGTTGTACGTGCAGTACTCC. Residues: CASSSTRTGLYVQYS.

This chain connects TRBV11-2 to TRBJ2-2, with D unclear. Trimming cost V 7 bases and J 4 bases, with 13 bases left between them. Germline V gives CDR1 SGHAT, CDR2 FQNNGV. This CDR3 has 14 amino acids. The chain's CDR3 is CASNFSVFTGELFF. The DNA of the CDR3 is TGTGCCAGCAATTTCAGCGTATTCACCGGGGAGCTGTTTTTT.

As for this clonotype: The CDR3 ends on some other residue instead of the conserved phenylalanine or tryptophan, so this is likely a read error. No DNA is shown, since the ends of the CDR3 on it are uncertain; the CDR3 is the one TCRdb lists. The CDR3 sequence is CASSLRYQPDTQCS. J is TRBJ2-3 and V is TRBV11-3. Germline-derived CDR1 and CDR2 are SGHNT and YENEEA. The CDR3 has 14 amino acids, counting both end residues.

This clonotype has a count of ten or more. For the CDR3, the DNA is TGTGCCAGCAGCCCGGACAGCTCCTACAATGAGCAGTTCTTC. Protein product: CASSPDSSYNEQFF. The gene calls are TRBV5-4 and TRBJ2-1, with a tentative D call TRBD1 (6 bases). V lost 4 bases to trimming and J lost 0 bases, with 8 bases between them. The V gene's germline CDR1 is SGHNT and CDR2 YYREEE (reference sequence). The CDR3 runs 14 residues.

A remark on this clonotype: The final CDR3 position lacks the conserved phenylalanine or tryptophan, pointing to a likely read error. The gene calls are TRBV10-3 and TRBJ2-5; D unclear. CDR3 length: 15 amino acids. CDR1 and CDR2 (germline): ENHRY, SYGVKD. The CDR3 loop is CAISDLLTQQDTQYL. As DNA, the CDR3 is TGTGCCATCAGTGATCTACTAACCCAACAAGATACCCAGTACTTA.

A remark on this clonotype: Sequence at one end of the junction differs from germline and may be a read error. The V gene is TRBV25-1, the J gene TRBJ2-3; tentatively, D is TRBD2 (6 bases). From germline, CDR1 is MGHDK and CDR2 SYGVNS. The CDR3 contains 12 residues. The CDR3 loop reads CTSSLGRDTQYF. The CDR3 nucleotides are TGTACCAGCAGTCTGGGGAGGGATACGCAGTATTTT.

This clonotype has only one observation. This could be a read error, since a much larger clone is one nucleotide away. This sequence joins TRBV12-3 or TRBV12-4 and TRBJ2-5, with 7 bases lining up with TRBD2. The CDR3 sequence is 13 residues long. Trimming at V came to 5 bases and at J to 9 bases, leaving 9 bases not matched to a gene. The CDR3 nucleotides are TGTGCCAGCAGTCGGGGGGTAGGGGAGGCCCAGTACTTC. It is translated as CASSRGVGEAQYF.

For this clonotype: A much more abundant neighbour one base away suggests this may be a read error. J is TRBJ2-7 and V is TRBV7-9, with 7 positions matching TRBD1. CDR1 and CDR2 from the germline V gene are SEHNR and FQNEAQ (reference sequence). The CDR3 is made up of 13 amino acids. As DNA, the CDR3 is TGTGCCATCAGCCAGGGGGAATCCTACGAGCAGTACTTC. Residues: CAISQGESYEQYF. The full variable domain, in which reference TRBV7-9 and TRBJ2-7 provide the parts outside the CDR3, is DTGVSQNPRHKITKRGQNVTFRCDPISEHNRLYWYRQTLGQGPEFLTYFQNEAQLEKSRLLSDRFSAERPKGSFSTLEIQRTEQGDSAMYLCAISQGESYEQYFGPGTRLTVT.

This clonotype was recorded only once. The DNA is left out, because the CDR3 cannot be placed on it with certainty; the CDR3 is given as TCRdb lists it. The chain joins TRBV5-1 to TRBJ2-4; TRBD1 was called by the table and not checked on the DNA. Inclusive of both ends, the CDR3 amounts to 16 amino acids. Germline-derived CDR1 and CDR2 are SGHRS and YFSETQ. CDR3 residues: CASSWGAGSVKNIRYF.

As to this clonotype: Possible read error: a much larger clone is one base away. The CDR3 DNA reads as TGTGCCAGCAGCCCGGGAGTAGCCCGGGGCAATGAGCAGTTCTTC. It specifies CASSPGVARGNEQFF. The chain couples TRBV5-4 to TRBJ2-1, with a possible D match to TRBD2 (6 bases). With 4 bases removed from V and 6 bases from J, the gap between germline ends came to 17 bases. CDR1 and CDR2 (germline): SGHNT, YYREEE (reference sequence). The CDR3 has 15 amino acids. The entire variable domain, with the rest obtained from reference TRBV5-4 and TRBJ2-1, is as follows: ETGVTQSPTHLIKTRGQQVTLRCSSQSGHNTVSWYQQALGQGPQFIFQYYREEENGRGNFPPRFSGLQFPNYSSELNVNALELDDSALYLCASSPGVARGNEQFFGPGTRLTVL.

This clonotype was observed a handful of times. V gene TRBV29-1 combines with J gene TRBJ2-7; 11 bases fit TRBD2. CDR3 length: 16 residues. In germline, CDR1 is SQVTM, CDR2 ANQGSEA. The CDR3 here is CIITGTSGSTRYEQYF. The CDR3, as DNA: TGCATCATAACCGGGACTAGCGGTTCTACTAGGTACGAGCAGTACTTC.

The chain has TRBV6-6 and TRBJ2-4, with a weak D call TRBD1 (6 bases). Germline CDR1 and CDR2: MNHNY and SVGAGI (reference sequence). This CDR3 is built from 14 residues. For the CDR3, the DNA is TGTACCGGCAGTAACGCCGGGACATCGGACATTCAGTACTTC. It specifies CTGSNAGTSDIQYF.

The count of this clonotype is one. Its ends do not fully match the called genes, so a read error is possible. This chain links TRBV11-3 with TRBJ2-1, with a tentative D call TRBD2 (6 bases). The CDR3 length is 15 residues. CDR1 is SGHNT, CDR2 YENEEA, per germline. The CDR3: CASSLGIGGKHEQLF. Written as DNA, the CDR3 is TGTGCCAGCAGCTTAGGAATTGGCGGGAAGCATGAGCAACTCTTC.

A remark on this clonotype: The junction shows a germline mismatch at one end, possibly a read error. The chain uses TRBV5-1 and TRBJ1-4; D remains ambiguous. The CDR3 length is 14 residues. The V gene's germline CDR1 is SGHRS and CDR2 YFSETQ. The chain's CDR3 is CASMWEPINEKLFF. The CDR3 bases are TGCGCTAGCATGTGGGAGCCAATTAATGAAAAACTGTTTTTT.